This TCR beta chain is from a study of blood T cell dynamics during melanoma immunotherapy. The CDR3 contains 14 residues. Germline V gene data show CDR1 as MNHNS and CDR2 as SASEGT. With V trimmed by 6 bases and J by 3 bases, 3 bases remained unmatched. The time point here: week 3, after first cycle of checkpoint inhibitor. Blood was drawn before treatment and at week 3 after checkpoint blockade. Patients with prior systemic cancer treatment, concomitant immunosuppressants, or other active malignancies were excluded. A fixed DNA input of 300 to 350 ng was used per bulk PBMC sample. The method was immunoSEQ multiplex PCR; TCRdb's version includes in-frame clones alone and lacks a portion of them. The sample has 10,000 or so clones, 85% to 90% seen once.

The rearrangement joins TRBV6-1 to TRBJ1-4; 8 nucleotides align to TRBD1. This receptor was identified in a human donor with melanoma. Sample: blood, taken from a patient treated with checkpoint blockade. This CDR3 reads CASSSGGSNEKLFF. The CDR3 DNA sequence: TGTGCCAGCAGCTCAGGGGGCTCTAATGAAAAACTGTTTTTT.